The T cell receptor beta chain under discussion was sequenced for a study of radiotherapy plus CTLA-4 blockade in lung cancer. In germline, CDR1 is KGHSH, CDR2 LQKENI. This CDR3 has 13 amino acids. Deletions cut 6 bases from V and 2 bases from J, with 8 bases between. Profiling relied on immunoSEQ multiplex PCR, and the TCRdb table lists in-frame clones only, not all of them. This sample yields more than 95,000 clones, of which approximately 74% are seen a single time; 2.8% belongs to the top ten. The sequences come from peripheral blood, collected from a patient treated with radiotherapy plus ipilimumab. This TCR was recovered from a human donor with non-small cell lung cancer who had a partial response to radiotherapy plus ipilimumab. Some clones in this sample may be carry-over from other donors' samples. V and J are TRBV18 and TRBJ2-1; D uncertain. CDR3 region: CASSPSPYNEQFF. The CDR3 nucleotides read TGTGCCAGCTCTCCCTCCCCCTACAATGAGCAGTTCTTC.